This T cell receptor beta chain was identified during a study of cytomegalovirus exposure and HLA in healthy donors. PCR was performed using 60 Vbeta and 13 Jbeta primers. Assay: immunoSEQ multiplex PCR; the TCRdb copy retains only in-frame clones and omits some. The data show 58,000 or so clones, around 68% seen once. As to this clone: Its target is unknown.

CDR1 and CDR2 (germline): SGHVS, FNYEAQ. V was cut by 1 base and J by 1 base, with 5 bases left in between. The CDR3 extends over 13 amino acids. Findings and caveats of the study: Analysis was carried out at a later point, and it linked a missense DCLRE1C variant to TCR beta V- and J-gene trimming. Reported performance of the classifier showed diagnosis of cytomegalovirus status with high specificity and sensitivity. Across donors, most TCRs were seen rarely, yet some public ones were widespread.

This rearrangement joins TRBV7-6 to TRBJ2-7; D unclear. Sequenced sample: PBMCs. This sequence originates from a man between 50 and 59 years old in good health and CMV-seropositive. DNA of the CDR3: TGTGCCAGCAGCTTAGACAGTTCCTACGAGCAGTACTTC. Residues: CASSLDSSYEQYF.